Described below is a single T cell receptor (beta chain) sequence and its context. In the authors' workflow: The assay estimated nucleated cells by amplifying reference gene primers. Measured with immunoSEQ multiplex PCR; TCRdb has only the in-frame clones, and not every one. V, J and clone size reflect that table, while D and trimming were determined from the DNA. The sample lists around 150,000 clones; over 60% were seen once. This specimen belongs to a study of blood T cell repertoires in COVID-19. Background on the study: From the United States, Italy and Spain came samples of acute and convalescent COVID-19. PBMCs, B-cell-depleted T cells, or T cells provided the cDNA or gDNA that made up the material.

The origin of this receptor is a woman of 80 years or more with acute or convalescent COVID-19. The sample was peripheral blood.

CDR3 region: CASSLGAGAFRNTIYF. CDR3 DNA sequence: TGTGCCAGCAGCTTAGGGGCGGGCGCTTTTAGAAACACCATATATTTT. The J gene is TRBJ1-3, the V gene TRBV7-2, with no clear D. Germline V gene data show CDR1 as SGHTA and CDR2 as FQGNSA. This CDR3 contains 16 residues. The V and J ends lost 1 base and 5 bases respectively, with 15 bases between them.